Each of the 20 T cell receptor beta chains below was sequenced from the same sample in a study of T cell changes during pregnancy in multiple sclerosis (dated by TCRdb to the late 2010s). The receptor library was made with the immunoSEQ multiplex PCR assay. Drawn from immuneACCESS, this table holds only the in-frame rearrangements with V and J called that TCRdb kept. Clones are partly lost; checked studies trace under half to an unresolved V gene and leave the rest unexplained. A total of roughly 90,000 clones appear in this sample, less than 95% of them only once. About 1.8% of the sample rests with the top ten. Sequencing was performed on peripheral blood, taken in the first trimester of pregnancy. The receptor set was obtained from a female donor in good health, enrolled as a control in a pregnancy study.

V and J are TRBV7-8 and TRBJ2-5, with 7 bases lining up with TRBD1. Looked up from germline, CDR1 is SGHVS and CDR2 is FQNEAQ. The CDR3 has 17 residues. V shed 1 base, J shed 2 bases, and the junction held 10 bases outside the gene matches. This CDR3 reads CASSLVLRQGIQETQYF. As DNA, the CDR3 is TGTGCCAGCAGCTTAGTACTGAGACAGGGTATACAAGAGACCCAGTACTTC.

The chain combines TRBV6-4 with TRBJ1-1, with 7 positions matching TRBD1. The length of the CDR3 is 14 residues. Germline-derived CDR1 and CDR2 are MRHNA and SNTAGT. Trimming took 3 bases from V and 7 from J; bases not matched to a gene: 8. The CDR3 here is CASSEGGASNEAFF. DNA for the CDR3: TGTGCCAGCAGTGAAGGGGGCGCGTCCAATGAAGCTTTCTTT.

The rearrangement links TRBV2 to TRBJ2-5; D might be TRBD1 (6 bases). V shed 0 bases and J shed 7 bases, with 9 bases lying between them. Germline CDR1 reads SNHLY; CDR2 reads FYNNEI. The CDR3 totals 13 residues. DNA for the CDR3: TGTGCCAGCAGTGAAGCTTCAGGGGCGACCCAGTACTTC. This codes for CASSEASGATQYF.

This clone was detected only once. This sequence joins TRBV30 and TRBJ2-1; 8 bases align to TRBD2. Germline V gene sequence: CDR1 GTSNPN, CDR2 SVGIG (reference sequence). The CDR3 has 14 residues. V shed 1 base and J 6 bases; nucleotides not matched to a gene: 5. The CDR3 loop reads CAWSATGGGNEQFF. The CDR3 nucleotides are TGTGCCTGGAGTGCAACGGGAGGGGGCAATGAGCAGTTCTTC. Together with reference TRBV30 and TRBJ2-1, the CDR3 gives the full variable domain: SQTIHQWPATLVQPVGSPLSLECTVEGTSNPNLYWYRQAAGRGLQLLFYSVGIGQISSEVPQNLSASRPQDRQFILSSKKLLLSDSGFYLCAWSATGGGNEQFFGPGTRLTVL.

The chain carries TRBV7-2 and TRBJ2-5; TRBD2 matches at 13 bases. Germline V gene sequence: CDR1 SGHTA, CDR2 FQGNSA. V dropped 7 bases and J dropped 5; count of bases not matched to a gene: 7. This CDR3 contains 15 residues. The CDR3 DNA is TGTGCCAGCACCACTAGCGGGGGGGCAGTTGAGACCCAGTACTTC. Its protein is CASTTSGGAVETQYF.

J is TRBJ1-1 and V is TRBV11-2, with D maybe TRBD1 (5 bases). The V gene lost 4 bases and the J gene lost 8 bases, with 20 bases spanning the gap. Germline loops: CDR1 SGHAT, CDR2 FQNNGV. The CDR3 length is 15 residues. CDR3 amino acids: CASSSPGGTRLEAFF. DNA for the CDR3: TGTGCCAGCAGCTCCCCGGGAGGGACGAGATTAGAAGCTTTCTTT.

CDR3 amino acids: CATGGTGRETQYF. CDR3 bases: TGCGCCACAGGGGGGACAGGGCGAGAGACCCAGTACTTC. The rearrangement uses TRBV4-3 and TRBJ2-5, with TRBD1 matching 9 bases. The ends lost 10 bases at V and 4 bases at J; junction bases unmatched: 7. The germline V gene has CDR1 LGHNA and CDR2 YSLEER. The CDR3 totals 13 residues.

The CDR3 DNA reads TGTGCCAGCAGCTTGGCGCGGAACACCGGGGAGCTGTTTTTT. It yields the protein CASSLARNTGELFF. The chain uses TRBV5-6 and TRBJ2-2; D is ambiguous. The CDR3 runs 14 residues. The V end was cut by 0 bases, the J end by 1 base, with 4 bases between. Per germline, CDR1 SGHDT and CDR2 YYEEEE.

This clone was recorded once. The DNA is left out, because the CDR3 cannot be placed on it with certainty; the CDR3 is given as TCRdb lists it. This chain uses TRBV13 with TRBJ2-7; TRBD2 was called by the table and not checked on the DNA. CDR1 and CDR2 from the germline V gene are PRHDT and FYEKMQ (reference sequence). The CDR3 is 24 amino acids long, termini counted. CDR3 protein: CASSLYKEESSNYEQYFGMEEQYF.

The CDR3 nucleotides read TGTGCCATCAGGATGCACGGAGTCACAGATACGCAGTATTTT. Protein sequence: CAIRMHGVTDTQYF. The V call is TRBV10-3, the J call TRBJ2-3; D gene unclear. V was clipped by 6 bases and J by 2 bases, with 12 bases between them. In germline, CDR1 is ENHRY, CDR2 SYGVKD. There are 14 residues in the CDR3.

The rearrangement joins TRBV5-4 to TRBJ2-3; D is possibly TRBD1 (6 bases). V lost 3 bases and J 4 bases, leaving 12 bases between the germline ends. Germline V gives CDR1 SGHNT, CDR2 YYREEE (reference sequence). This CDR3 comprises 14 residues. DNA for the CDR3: TGTGCCAGCAGCTCCGGACCAGGGGCAGATACGCAGTATTTT. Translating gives CASSSGPGADTQYF.

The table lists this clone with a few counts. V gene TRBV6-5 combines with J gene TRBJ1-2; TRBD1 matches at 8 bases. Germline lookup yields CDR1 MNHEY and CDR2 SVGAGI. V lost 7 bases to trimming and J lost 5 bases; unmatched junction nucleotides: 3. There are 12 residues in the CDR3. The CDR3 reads CASTDRGYGYTF. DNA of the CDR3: TGTGCCAGCACCGACAGGGGTTATGGCTACACCTTC.

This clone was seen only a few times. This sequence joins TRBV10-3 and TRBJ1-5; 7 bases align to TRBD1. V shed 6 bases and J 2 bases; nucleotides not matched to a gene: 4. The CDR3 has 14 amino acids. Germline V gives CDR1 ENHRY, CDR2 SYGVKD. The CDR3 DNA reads TGTGCCATCAGCCGACAGGGAGGCAATCAGCCCCAGCATTTT. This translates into CAISRQGGNQPQHF.

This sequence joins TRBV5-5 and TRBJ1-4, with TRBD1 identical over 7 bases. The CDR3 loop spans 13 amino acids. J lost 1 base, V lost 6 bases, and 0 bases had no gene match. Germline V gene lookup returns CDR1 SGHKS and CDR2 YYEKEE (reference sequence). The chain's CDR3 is CASNRGTNEKLFF. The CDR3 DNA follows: TGTGCCAGCAACAGGGGAACTAATGAAAAACTGTTTTTT.

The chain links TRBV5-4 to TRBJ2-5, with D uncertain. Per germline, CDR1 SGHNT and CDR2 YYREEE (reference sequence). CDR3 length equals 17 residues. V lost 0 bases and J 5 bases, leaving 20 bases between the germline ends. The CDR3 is CASSLGTTRALGETQYF. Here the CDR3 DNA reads TGTGCCAGCAGCTTGGGTACTACGCGAGCGCTCGGGGAGACCCAGTACTTC.

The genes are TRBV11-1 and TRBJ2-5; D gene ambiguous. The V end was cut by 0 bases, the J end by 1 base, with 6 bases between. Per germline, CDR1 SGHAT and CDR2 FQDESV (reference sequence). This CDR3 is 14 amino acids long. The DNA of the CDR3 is TGTGCCAGCAGCTTAGCGAGATTCCAAGAGACCCAGTACTTC. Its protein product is CASSLARFQETQYF.

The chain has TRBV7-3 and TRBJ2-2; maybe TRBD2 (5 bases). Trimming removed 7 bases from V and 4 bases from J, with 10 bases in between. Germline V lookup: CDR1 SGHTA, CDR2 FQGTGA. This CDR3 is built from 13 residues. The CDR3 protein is CASTGSGTGELFF. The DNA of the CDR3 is TGTGCCAGCACGGGATCAGGCACCGGGGAGCTGTTTTTT.

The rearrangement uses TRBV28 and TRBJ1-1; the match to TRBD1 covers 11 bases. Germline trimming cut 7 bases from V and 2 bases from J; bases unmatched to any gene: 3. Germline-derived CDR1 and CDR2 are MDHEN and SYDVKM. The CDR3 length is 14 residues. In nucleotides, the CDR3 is TGTGCCAGCATCCGGACAGGGGGCAACACTGAAGCTTTCTTT. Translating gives CASIRTGGNTEAFF.

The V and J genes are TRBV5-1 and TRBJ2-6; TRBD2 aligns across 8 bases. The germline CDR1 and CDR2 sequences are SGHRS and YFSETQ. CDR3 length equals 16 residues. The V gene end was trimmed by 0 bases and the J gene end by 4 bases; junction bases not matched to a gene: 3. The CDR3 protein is CASSLVQRGGANVLTF. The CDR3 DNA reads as TGCGCCAGCAGCTTGGTTCAGCGGGGGGGGGCCAACGTCCTGACTTTC.

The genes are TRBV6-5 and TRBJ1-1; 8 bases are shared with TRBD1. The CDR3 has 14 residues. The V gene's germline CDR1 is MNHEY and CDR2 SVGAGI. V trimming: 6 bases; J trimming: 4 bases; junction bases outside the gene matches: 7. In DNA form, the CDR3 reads TGTGCCAGCAGGTCAGACAGGGGCCGCACTGAAGCTTTCTTT. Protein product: CASRSDRGRTEAFF.